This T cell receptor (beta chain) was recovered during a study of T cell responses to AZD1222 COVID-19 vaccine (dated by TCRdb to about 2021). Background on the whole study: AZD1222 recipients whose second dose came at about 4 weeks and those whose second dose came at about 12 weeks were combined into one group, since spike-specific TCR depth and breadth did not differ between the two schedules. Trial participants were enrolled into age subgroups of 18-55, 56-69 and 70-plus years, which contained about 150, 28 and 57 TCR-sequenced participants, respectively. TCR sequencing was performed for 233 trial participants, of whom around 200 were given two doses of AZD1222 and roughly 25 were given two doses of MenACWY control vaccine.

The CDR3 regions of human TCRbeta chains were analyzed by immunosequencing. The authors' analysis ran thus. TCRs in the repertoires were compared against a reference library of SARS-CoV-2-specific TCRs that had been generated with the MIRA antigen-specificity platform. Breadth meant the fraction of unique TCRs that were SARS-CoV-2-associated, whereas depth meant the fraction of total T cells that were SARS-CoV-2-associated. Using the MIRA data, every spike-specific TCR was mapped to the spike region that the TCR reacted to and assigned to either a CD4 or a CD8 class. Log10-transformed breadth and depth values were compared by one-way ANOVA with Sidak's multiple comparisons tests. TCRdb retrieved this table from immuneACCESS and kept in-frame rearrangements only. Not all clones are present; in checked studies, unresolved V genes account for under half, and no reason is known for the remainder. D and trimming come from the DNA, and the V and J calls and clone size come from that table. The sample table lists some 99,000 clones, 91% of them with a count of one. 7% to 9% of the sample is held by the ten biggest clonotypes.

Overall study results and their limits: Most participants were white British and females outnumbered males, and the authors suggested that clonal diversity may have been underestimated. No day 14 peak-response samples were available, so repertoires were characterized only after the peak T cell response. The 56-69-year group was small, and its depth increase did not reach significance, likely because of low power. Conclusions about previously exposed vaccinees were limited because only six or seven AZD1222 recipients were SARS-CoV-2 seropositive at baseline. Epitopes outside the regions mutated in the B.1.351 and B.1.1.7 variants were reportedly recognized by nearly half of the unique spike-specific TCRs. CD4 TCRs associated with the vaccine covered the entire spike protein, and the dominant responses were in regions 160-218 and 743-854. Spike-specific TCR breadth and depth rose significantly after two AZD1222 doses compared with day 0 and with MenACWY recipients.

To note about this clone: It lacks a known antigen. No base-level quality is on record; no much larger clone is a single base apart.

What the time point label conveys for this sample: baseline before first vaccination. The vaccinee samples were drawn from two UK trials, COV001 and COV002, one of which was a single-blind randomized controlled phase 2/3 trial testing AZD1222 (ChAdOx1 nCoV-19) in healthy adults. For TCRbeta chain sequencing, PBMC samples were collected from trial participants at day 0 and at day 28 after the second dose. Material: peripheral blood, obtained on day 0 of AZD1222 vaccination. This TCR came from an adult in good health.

The CDR3 is CASSPPRQINYGYTF. The DNA sequence is TGTGCCAGCAGCCCCCCCAGACAGATTAACTATGGCTACACCTTC. Recombination connected TRBV7-9 to TRBJ1-2; TRBD1 is a possible D gene, resting on 5 matching bases. The germline V gene (reference sequence) yields SEHNR for CDR1 and FQNEAQ for CDR2. Measured from the cysteine to the phenylalanine, the CDR3 is 15 residues long. The read is trimmed to its CDR3 DNA, 45 bases read in frame from base 1. V loses 5 bases of germline sequence and J loses 1 base, and the interval between the two ends is 14 bases.